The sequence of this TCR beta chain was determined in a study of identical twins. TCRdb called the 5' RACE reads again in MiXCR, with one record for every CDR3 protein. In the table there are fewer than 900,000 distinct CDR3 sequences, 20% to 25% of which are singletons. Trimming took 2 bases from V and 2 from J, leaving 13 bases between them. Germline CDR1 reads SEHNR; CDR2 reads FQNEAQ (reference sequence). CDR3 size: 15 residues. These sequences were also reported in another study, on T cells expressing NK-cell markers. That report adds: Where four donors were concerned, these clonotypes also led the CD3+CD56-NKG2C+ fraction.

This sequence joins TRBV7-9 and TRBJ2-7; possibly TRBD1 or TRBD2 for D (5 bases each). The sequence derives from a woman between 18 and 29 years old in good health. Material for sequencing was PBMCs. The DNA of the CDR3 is TGTGCCAGCAGCTTATTGAGCGGCAGGGCCTACGAGCAGTACTTC. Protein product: CASSLLSGRAYEQYF.